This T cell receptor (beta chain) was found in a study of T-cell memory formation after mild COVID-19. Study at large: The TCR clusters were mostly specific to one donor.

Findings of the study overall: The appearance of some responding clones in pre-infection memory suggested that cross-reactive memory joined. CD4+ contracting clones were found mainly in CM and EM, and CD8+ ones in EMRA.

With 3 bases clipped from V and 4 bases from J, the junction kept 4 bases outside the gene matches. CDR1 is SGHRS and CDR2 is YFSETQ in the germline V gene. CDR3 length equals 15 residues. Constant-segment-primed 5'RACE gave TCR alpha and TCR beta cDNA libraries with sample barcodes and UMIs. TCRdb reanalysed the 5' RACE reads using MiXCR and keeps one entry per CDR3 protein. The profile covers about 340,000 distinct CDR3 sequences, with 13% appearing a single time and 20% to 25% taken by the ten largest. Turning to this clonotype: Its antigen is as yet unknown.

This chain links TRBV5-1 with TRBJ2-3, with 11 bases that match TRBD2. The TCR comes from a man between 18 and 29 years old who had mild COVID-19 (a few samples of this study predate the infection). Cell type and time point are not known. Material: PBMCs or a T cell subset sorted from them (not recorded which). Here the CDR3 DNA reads TGCGCCAGCAGCTCCTCACTAGCGGGGGCAGATACGCAGTATTTT. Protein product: CASSSSLAGADTQYF.